The 10 T cell receptor beta chains presented below share a single source sample, sequenced in a study of cytomegalovirus exposure and HLA in healthy donors (dated 2017 in TCRdb). To prepare the library, the immunoSEQ multiplex PCR assay was applied. For the multiplex PCR, a mixture combining 60 forward primers for TCR Vbeta segments and 13 reverse primers for TCR Jbeta segments was used. This immuneACCESS table, as held by TCRdb, lists in-frame sequences with V and J called but not all clones. Of the missing ones, under half trace to an unresolved V gene in checked studies; the others have no known cause. The sample table shows tens of thousands of clones, and around 80% are seen once. The ten largest clones take up 32% of the sample. Sequencing was carried out using PBMCs. These receptors were obtained from a man over 45 in good health and CMV-seropositive.

The V call is TRBV27, the J call TRBJ1-5, with 8 positions matching TRBD1. Germline V CDR1 and CDR2: MNHEY, SMNVEV (reference sequence). The ends lost 4 bases at V and 0 bases at J; junction bases unmatched: 5. The CDR3 is 16 residues long. In DNA, the CDR3 is TGTGCCAGCAGTTCCAGGGGGCGGGGTAGCAATCAGCCCCAGCATTTT. Its translation: CASSSRGRGSNQPQHF.

This sequence joins TRBV28 and TRBJ1-5; 7 nucleotides match TRBD1. CDR1 is MDHEN and CDR2 is SYDVKM in the germline V gene. Losses at the gene ends were 6 bases for V and 4 bases for J; bases not matched to a gene: 3. The CDR3 sequence is 13 residues long. The CDR3 here is CASSSGGNQPQHF. The CDR3 region has the DNA TGTGCCAGCAGCTCAGGGGGGAATCAGCCCCAGCATTTT.

The chain has TRBV7-9 and TRBJ1-1; no firm D call. Germline V gene lookup returns CDR1 SEHNR and CDR2 FQNEAQ (reference sequence). V gave up 5 bases and J gave up 8 bases, with 12 bases separating them. This CDR3 is 12 amino acids long. Here the CDR3 DNA reads TGTGCCAGCAGCCCCGGAGTGACCGAAGCTTTCTTT. Encoded protein: CASSPGVTEAFF.

The V gene is TRBV5-6, the J gene TRBJ1-1; D might be TRBD1 (5 bases). Germline CDR1 is SGHDT and CDR2 is YYEEEE. CDR3 size: 19 residues. The V and J ends lost 1 base and 0 bases respectively, with 22 bases between them. The CDR3 here is CASSLWVRGEDRMNTEAFF. CDR3 nucleotide sequence: TGTGCCAGCAGCTTGTGGGTCCGGGGGGAGGACCGCATGAACACTGAAGCTTTCTTT.

This clone appeared a few times. V and J are TRBV19 and TRBJ1-6; 10 bases align to TRBD1. J was trimmed by 10 bases and V by 4 bases; bases with no gene match: 10. The CDR3 has 16 amino acids. Germline V gene data show CDR1 as LNHDA and CDR2 as SQIVND (reference sequence). CDR3 nucleotides: TGTGCCAGTAGTACTCCGGGACAGGGGTCAGGCTCACCCCTCCACTTT. Translating gives CASSTPGQGSGSPLHF.

In its sample, this clone was seen a few times. The rearrangement links TRBV4-2 to TRBJ2-3, with a possible D match to TRBD2 (6 bases). CDR1 LGHNA and CDR2 YNFKEQ come from the germline V gene. V lost 2 bases to trimming and J lost 2 bases, with 11 bases between them. The CDR3 is made up of 15 amino acids. The chain's CDR3 is CASSQRRGITDTQYF. CDR3 nucleotide sequence: TGTGCCAGCAGCCAACGGCGCGGGATCACAGATACGCAGTATTTT.

As concerns this clone: One end of the junction is discordant with germline, which a read error may explain. This chain links TRBV7-9 with TRBJ2-3; no clear D. The CDR3 has 16 residues. The germline V gene has CDR1 SEHNR and CDR2 FQNEAQ (reference sequence). The chain's CDR3 is CSSSSPGSRSTDTQYF. CDR3 DNA: TGTTCCAGCAGCTCCCCTGGGTCGAGGAGCACAGATACGCAGTATTTT.

The chain employs TRBV27 and TRBJ2-7, with D possibly TRBD2 on 6 matching bases. The germline V and J ends were trimmed by 6 bases and 2 bases, with 14 bases remaining between them. This CDR3 comprises 14 residues. Germline assignment: CDR1 MNHEY and CDR2 SMNVEV (reference sequence). The CDR3 is CASRDTSIAYEQYF. CDR3 DNA: TGTGCCAGCAGGGATACTAGCATAGCCTACGAGCAGTACTTC.

The rearrangement joins TRBV10-3 to TRBJ2-5; maybe TRBD2 (6 bases). Germline CDR1 is ENHRY and CDR2 is SYGVKD. This CDR3 comprises 15 residues. V dropped 10 bases and J dropped 2 bases, with 20 bases sitting between them. The CDR3 protein is CATGEDNRGQETQYF. The CDR3 region has the DNA TGTGCCACTGGGGAGGACAATCGGGGACAAGAGACCCAGTACTTC.

The gene calls are TRBV18 and TRBJ2-1; 7 positions match TRBD2. Germline V gene data show CDR1 as KGHSH and CDR2 as LQKENI. V lost 3 bases to trimming and J lost 7 bases; unmatched junction nucleotides: 12. This CDR3 has 16 residues. CDR3 in DNA: TGTGCCAGCTCACCGCAACCGGGACTAAGTGTGAATGAGCAGTTCTTC. Amino acids: CASSPQPGLSVNEQFF.